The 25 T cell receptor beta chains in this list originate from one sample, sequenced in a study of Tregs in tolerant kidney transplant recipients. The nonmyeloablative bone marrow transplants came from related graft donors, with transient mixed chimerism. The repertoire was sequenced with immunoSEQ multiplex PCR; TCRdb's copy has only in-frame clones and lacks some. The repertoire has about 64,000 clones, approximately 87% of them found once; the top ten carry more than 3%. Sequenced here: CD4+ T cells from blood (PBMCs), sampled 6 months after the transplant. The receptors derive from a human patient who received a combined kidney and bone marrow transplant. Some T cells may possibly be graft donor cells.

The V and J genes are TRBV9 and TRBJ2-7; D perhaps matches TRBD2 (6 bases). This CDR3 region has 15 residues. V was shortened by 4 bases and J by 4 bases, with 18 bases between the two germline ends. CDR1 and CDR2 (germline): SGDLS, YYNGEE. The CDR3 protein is CASSPRGDSRYEQYF. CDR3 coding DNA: TGTGCCAGCAGCCCACGAGGGGACTCCAGGTACGAGCAGTACTTC. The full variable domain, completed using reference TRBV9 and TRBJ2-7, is DSGVTQTPKHLITATGQRVTLRCSPRSGDLSVYWYQQSLDQGLQFLIQYYNGEERAKGNILERFSAQQFPDLHSELNLSSLELGDSALYFCASSPRGDSRYEQYFGPGTRLTVT.

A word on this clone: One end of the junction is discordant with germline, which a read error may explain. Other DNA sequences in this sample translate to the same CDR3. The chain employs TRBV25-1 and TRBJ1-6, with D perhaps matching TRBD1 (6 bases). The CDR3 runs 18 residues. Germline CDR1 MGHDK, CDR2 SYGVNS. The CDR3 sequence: CASSSPRDRSSYNSPLHF. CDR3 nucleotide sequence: TGTGCCAGCAGTTCGCCCCGTGACAGGTCGAGCTATAATTCCCCCCTCCACTTT.

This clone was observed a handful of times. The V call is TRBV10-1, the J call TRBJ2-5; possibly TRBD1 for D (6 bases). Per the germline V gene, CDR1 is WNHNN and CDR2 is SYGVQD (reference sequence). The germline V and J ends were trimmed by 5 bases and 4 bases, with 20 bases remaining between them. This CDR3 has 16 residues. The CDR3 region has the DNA TGCGCCAGCAGTTCACCTTCTCTAGTAGGGGGAGAGACCCAGTACTTC. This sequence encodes CASSSPSLVGGETQYF.

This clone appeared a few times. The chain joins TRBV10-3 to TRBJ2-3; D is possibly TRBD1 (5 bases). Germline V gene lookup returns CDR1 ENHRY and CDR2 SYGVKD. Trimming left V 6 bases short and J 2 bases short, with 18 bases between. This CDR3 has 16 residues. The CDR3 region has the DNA TGTGCCATCAGCCTGGGGCTAGAAGGGCACACAGATACGCAGTATTTT. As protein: CAISLGLEGHTDTQYF.

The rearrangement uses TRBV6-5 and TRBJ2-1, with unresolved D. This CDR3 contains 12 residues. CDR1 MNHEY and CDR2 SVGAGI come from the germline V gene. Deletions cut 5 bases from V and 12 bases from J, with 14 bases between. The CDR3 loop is CASSTESKRQFF. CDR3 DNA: TGTGCCAGCAGTACCGAGAGTAAAAGGCAGTTCTTC.

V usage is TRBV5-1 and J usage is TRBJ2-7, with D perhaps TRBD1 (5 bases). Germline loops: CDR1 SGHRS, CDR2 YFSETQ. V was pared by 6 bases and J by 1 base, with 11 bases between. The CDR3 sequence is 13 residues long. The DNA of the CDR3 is TGCGCCAGCACAACCACAGGTTCCTACGAGCAGTACTTC. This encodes CASTTTGSYEQYF.

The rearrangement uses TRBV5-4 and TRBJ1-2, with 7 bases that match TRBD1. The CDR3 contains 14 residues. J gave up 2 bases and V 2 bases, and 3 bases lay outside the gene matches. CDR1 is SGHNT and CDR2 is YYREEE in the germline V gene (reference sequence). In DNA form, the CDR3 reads TGTGCCAGCAGCTTCTCGACAGGGAACTATGGCTACACCTTC. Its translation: CASSFSTGNYGYTF.

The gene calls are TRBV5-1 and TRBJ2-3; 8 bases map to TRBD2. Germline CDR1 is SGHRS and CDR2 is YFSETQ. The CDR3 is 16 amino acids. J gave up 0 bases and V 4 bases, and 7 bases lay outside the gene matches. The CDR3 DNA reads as TGCGCCAGCAGCCCACCGGGGGGGTCTAGCACAGATACGCAGTATTTT. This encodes CASSPPGGSSTDTQYF.

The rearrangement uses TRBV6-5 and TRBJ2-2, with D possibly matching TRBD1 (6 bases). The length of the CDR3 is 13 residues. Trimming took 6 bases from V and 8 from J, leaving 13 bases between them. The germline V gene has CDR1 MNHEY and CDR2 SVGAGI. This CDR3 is CASRSQGSGELFF. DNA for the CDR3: TGTGCCAGCAGATCACAGGGTTCAGGGGAGCTGTTTTTT.

The CDR3 DNA reads TGTGCCAGCAGCCCCCAGCGGGGGGGCCGCGAGCAGTACTTC. Its protein product is CASSPQRGGREQYF. The genes are TRBV7-2 and TRBJ2-7; the match to TRBD2 covers 10 bases. CDR3 size: 14 residues. J was trimmed by 6 bases and V by 5 bases; bases with no gene match: 7. Per the germline V gene, CDR1 is SGHTA and CDR2 is FQGNSA.

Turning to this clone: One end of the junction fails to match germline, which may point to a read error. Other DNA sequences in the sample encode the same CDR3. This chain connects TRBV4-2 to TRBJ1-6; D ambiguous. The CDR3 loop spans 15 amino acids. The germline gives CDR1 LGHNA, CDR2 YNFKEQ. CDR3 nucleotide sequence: TGTGCCAGCAGCCTTATGAGAGGCTATAATTCCCCCCTCCACTTT. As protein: CASSLMRGYNSPLHF.

The CDR3 here is CASSTIQGAGNTIYF. Here the CDR3 DNA reads TGTGCCAGCAGTACGATACAGGGAGCTGGAAACACCATATATTTT. The V gene is TRBV28, the J gene TRBJ1-3, with a possible D match to TRBD1 (6 bases). This CDR3 is built from 15 residues. Trimming took 5 bases from V and 2 from J, leaving 13 bases between them. CDR1 MDHEN and CDR2 SYDVKM come from the germline V gene.

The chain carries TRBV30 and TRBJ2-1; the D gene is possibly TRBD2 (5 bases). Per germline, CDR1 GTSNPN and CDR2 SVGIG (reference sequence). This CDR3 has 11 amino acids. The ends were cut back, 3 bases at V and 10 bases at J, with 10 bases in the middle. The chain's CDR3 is CAWSGVAEQFF. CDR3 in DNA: TGTGCCTGGAGCGGGGTGGCCGAGCAGTTCTTC.

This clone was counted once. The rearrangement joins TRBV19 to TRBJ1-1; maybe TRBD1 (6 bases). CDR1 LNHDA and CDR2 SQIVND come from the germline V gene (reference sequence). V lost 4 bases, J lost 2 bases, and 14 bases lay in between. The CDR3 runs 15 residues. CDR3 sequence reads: CASSRTGTTNTEAFF. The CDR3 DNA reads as TGTGCCAGTAGTAGGACCGGGACAACTAACACTGAAGCTTTCTTT. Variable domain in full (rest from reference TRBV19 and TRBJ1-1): DGGITQSPKYLFRKEGQNVTLSCEQNLNHDAMYWYRQDPGQGLRLIYYSQIVNDFQKGDIAEGYSVSREKKESFPLTVTSAQKNPTAFYLCASSRTGTTNTEAFFGQGTRLTVV.

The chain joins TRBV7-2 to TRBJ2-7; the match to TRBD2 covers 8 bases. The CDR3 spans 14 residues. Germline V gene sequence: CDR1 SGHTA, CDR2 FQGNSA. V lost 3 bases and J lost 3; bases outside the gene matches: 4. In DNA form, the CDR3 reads TGTGCCAGCAGCTTTACTAGCGGATTCTACGAGCAGTACTTC. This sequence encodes CASSFTSGFYEQYF.

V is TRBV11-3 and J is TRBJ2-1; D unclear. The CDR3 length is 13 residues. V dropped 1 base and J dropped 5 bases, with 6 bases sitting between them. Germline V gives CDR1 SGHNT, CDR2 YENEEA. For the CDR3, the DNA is TGTGCCAGCAGCTTAGGAGCCAACAATGAGCAGTTCTTC. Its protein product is CASSLGANNEQFF. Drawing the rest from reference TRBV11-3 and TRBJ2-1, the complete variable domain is EAGVVQSPRYKIIEKKQPVAFWCNPISGHNTLYWYLQNLGQGPELLIRYENEEAVDDSQLPKDRFSAERLKGVDSTLKIQPAELGDSAVYLCASSLGANNEQFFGPGTRLTVL.

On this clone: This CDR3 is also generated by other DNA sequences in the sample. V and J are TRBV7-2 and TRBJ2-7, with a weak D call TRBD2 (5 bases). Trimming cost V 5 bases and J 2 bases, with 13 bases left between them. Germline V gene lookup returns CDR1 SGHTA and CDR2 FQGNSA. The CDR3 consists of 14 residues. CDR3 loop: CASSPGAVTYEQYF. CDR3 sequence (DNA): TGTGCCAGCAGCCCTGGAGCGGTAACCTACGAGCAGTACTTC.

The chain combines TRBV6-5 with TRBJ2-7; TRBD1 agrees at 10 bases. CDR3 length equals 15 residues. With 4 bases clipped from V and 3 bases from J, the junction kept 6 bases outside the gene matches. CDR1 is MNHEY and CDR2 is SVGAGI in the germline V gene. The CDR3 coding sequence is TGTGCCAGCAGTTCGCCCGGGACAGGGGTCTACGAGCAGTACTTC. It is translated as CASSSPGTGVYEQYF.

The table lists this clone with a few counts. CDR3 nucleotides: TGTGCCAGCAGTCAGCCGGGACTAGCGGGCTTAACGCAGTATTTT. Translation: CASSQPGLAGLTQYF. The rearrangement links TRBV6-6 to TRBJ2-3; 12 bases agree with TRBD2. CDR1 is MNHNY, CDR2 SVGAGI, per germline (reference sequence). This CDR3 contains 15 residues. Losses at the gene ends were 5 bases for V and 9 bases for J; bases not matched to a gene: 9.

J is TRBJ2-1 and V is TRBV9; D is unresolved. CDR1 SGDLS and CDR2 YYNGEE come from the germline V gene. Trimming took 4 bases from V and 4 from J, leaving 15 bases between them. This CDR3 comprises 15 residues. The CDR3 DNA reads TGTGCCAGCAGCTCCACTCAGACTGTTTACAATGAGCAGTTCTTC. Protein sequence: CASSSTQTVYNEQFF.

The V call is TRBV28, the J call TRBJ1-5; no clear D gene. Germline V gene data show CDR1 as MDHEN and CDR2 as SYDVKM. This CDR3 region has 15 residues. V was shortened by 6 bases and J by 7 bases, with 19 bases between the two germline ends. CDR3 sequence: CASSASTAPRQPQHF. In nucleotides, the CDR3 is TGTGCCAGCAGCGCCTCGACGGCCCCGCGGCAGCCCCAGCATTTT.

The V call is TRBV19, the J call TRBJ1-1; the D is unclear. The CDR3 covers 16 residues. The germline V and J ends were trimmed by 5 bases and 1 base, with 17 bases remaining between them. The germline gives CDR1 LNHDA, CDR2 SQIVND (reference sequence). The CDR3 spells CASSVRAGRGNTEAFF. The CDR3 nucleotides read TGTGCCAGTAGTGTACGAGCTGGACGGGGGAACACTGAAGCTTTCTTT.

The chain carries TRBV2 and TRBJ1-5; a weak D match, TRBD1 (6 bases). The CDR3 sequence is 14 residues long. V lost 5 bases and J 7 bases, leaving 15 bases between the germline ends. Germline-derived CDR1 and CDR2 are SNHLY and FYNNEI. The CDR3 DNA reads TGTGCCAGCAGTAAACAGGGAGGGGGGCAGCCCCAGCATTTT. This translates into CASSKQGGGQPQHF.

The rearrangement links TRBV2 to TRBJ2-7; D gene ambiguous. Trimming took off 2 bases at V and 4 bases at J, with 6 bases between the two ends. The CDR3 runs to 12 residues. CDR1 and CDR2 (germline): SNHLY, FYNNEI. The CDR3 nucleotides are TGTGCCAGCAGTGAACTCAGTTACGAGCAGTACTTC. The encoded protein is CASSELSYEQYF.

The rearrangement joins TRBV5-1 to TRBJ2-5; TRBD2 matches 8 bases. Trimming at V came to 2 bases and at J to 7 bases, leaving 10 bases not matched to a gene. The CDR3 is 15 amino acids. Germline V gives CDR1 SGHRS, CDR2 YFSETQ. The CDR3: CASSLLSGAEGTQYF. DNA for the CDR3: TGCGCCAGCAGCTTACTTAGCGGGGCTGAAGGGACCCAGTACTTC. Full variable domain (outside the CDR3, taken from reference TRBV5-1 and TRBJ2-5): KAGVTQTPRYLIKTRGQQVTLSCSPISGHRSVSWYQQTPGQGLQFLFEYFSETQRNKGNFPGRFSGRQFSNSRSEMNVSTLELGDSALYLCASSLLSGAEGTQYFGPGTRLLVL.